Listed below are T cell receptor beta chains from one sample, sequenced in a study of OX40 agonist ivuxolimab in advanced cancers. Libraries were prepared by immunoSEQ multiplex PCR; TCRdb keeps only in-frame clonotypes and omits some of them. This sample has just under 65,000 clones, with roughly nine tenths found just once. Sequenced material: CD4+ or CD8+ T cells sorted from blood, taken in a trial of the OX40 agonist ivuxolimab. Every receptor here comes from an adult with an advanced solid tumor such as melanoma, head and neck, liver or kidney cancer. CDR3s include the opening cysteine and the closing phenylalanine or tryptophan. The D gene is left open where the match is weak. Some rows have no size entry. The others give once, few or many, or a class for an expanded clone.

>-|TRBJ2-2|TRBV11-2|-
CAIKRQFRTILTGELFF
TGTGCCATTAAACGACAGTTCAGGACGATATTAACCGGGGAGCTGTTTTTT
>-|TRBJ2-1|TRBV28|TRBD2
CASSPYGLAGPYNEQFF
TGTGCCAGCAGTCCTTACGGACTAGCGGGGCCATACAATGAGCAGTTCTTC
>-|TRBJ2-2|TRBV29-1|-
CSARGELNTGELFF
TGCAGTGCTCGAGGGGAGCTGAACACCGGGGAGCTGTTTTTT
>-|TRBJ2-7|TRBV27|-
CASSRKGQGYEQYF
TGTGCCAGCAGTCGAAAGGGCCAGGGCTACGAGCAGTACTTC
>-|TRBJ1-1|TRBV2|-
CASRVRLWEENTEAFF
TGTGCCAGCAGAGTACGTCTCTGGGAAGAGAACACTGAAGCTTTCTTT
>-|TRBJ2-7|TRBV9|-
CASSGHEQYF
TGTGCCAGCAGCGGGCACGAGCAGTACTTC
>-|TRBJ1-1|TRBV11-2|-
CASSLMGGGNTEAFF
TGTGCCAGCAGCCTAATGGGGGGTGGGAACACTGAAGCTTTCTTT
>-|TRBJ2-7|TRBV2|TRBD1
CASTGTGGMNEQYF
TGTGCCAGCACCGGGACAGGGGGAATGAACGAGCAGTACTTC
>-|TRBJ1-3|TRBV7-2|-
CASSSRTARNTIYF
TGTGCCAGCAGCTCACGGACAGCTAGAAACACCATATATTTT
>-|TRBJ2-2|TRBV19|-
CASSVQGRVRVAGELFF
TGTGCCAGTAGTGTCCAGGGCAGGGTCCGTGTGGCCGGGGAGCTGTTTTTT
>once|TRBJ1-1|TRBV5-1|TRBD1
CASSSLGQGNTEAFF
TGCGCCAGCAGCTCCCTAGGACAGGGAAACACTGAAGCTTTCTTT
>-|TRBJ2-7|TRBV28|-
CASRRSGITYEQYF
TGTGCCAGCAGGAGGTCGGGGATCACCTACGAGCAGTACTTC
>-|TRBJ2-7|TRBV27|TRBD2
CASSLEGSGRNEQYF
TGTGCCAGCAGTTTAGAGGGTAGCGGGAGGAACGAGCAGTACTTC
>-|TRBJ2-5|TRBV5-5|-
CASSLRVLQETQYF
TGTGCCAGCAGCTTGCGGGTTCTTCAAGAGACCCAGTACTTC
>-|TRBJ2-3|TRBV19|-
CASSIGAETVTQYF
TGTGCCAGTAGTATTGGTGCGGAAACGGTTACGCAGTATTTT
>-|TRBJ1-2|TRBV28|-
CASSPSDDYGYTF
TGTGCCAGCAGTCCATCGGATGACTATGGCTACACCTTC
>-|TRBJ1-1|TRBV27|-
CATHPTLNTEAFF
TGTGCCACTCACCCAACGCTGAACACTGAAGCTTTCTTT
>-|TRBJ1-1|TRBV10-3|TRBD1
CAITGDRDTEAFF
TGTGCCATCACCGGCGACAGGGACACTGAAGCTTTCTTT